The rows below give T cell receptor beta chains drawn from one sample of a study of T cells after yellow fever vaccination. TCRdb reprocessed the 5' RACE reads with MiXCR, giving one entry per CDR3 protein. The sample shows about 230,000 distinct CDR3 sequences, 6.7% of them seen only once. The source was CD4+ T cells sorted from PBMCs, collected on the day of the yellow fever booster vaccination. The receptors originated from a man younger than 40 who received the YFV17D yellow fever vaccine. Each CDR3 is given with its conserved first and last residue. D genes are given only for firm matches. Size is omitted from some rows. Given values are once, few, many or a class for expanded clones.

length: 11
size: few
V: TRBV20-1
J: TRBJ1-4
D: -
DNA: TGCAGTGCATGGTGGGGTGAAAAACTGTTTTTT
CDR3: CSAWWGEKLFF

length: 14
size: -
V: TRBV7-2
J: TRBJ2-1
D: -
DNA: TGTGCCAGCAGCTGGGGAACTAGAGTCGATGAGCAGTTCTTC
CDR3: CASSWGTRVDEQFF

length: 14
size: few
V: TRBV7-7
J: TRBJ2-5
D: -
DNA: TGTGCTAGCAGCTCGGTAGCGGAACAAGAGACCCAGTACTTC
CDR3: CASSSVAEQETQYF

length: 13
size: many
V: TRBV5-1
J: TRBJ2-2
D: -
DNA: TGCGCCAGCAGCTTGGAGCCCACCGGGGAGCTGTTTTTT
CDR3: CASSLEPTGELFF

length: 18
size: few
V: TRBV3-1
J: TRBJ2-1
D: TRBD2
DNA: TGTGCCAGCAGCCGCGAACTCCGGACTAGCGGGAGGGCCAATGAGCAGTTCTTC
CDR3: CASSRELRTSGRANEQFF

length: 14
size: many
V: TRBV27
J: TRBJ2-7
D: -
DNA: TGTGCCAGCAAAGGCCGGGACATACCCTACGAGCAGTACTTC
CDR3: CASKGRDIPYEQYF

length: 12
size: -
V: TRBV20-1
J: TRBJ2-7
D: -
DNA: TGCAGTGCTACGAGCGGACCCCAGGGGCAGTACTTC
CDR3: CSATSGPQGQYF

length: 16
size: -
V: TRBV15
J: TRBJ2-7
D: TRBD1
DNA: TGTGCCACCAGCAGACCCACCCGGGGACAGGGCTACGAGCAGTACTTC
CDR3: CATSRPTRGQGYEQYF

length: 18
size: -
V: TRBV12-3/TRBV12-4
J: TRBJ2-1
D: TRBD2
DNA: TGTGCCAGCACTTTAGGGTACGGAGCGGGAGGATTATACAATGAGCAGTTCTTC
CDR3: CASTLGYGAGGLYNEQFF

length: 14
size: few
V: TRBV12-3/TRBV12-4
J: TRBJ2-4
D: -
DNA: TGTGCCAGCAGTGTAGCGGTAGCCAAAAACATTCAGTACTTC
CDR3: CASSVAVAKNIQYF

length: 17
size: many
V: TRBV5-1
J: TRBJ2-3
D: TRBD1
DNA: TGCGCCAGCAGCCCGACCCTTGGACAGGGAGGCACAGATACGCAGTATTTT
CDR3: CASSPTLGQGGTDTQYF

length: 13
size: few
V: TRBV12-3/TRBV12-4
J: TRBJ1-1
D: -
DNA: TGTGCCAGCAGTTGGACAGTCTACTTTGGGGCTTTCTTT
CDR3: CASSWTVYFGAFF

length: 11
size: few
V: TRBV6-2/TRBV6-3
J: TRBJ2-7
D: -
DNA: TGTGCCAGCAGCCACGAATACGAGCAGTACTTC
CDR3: CASSHEYEQYF

length: 13
size: few
V: TRBV7-2
J: TRBJ2-7
D: -
DNA: TGTGCCAGCAGCTTGGGGGGGCTGAGGGAGCAGTACTTC
CDR3: CASSLGGLREQYF

length: 15
size: -
V: TRBV25-1
J: TRBJ1-4
D: -
DNA: TGTGCCAGCAGTGAAGCAAGGGTGTTGGGTGAAAAACTGTTTTTT
CDR3: CASSEARVLGEKLFF

length: 13
size: few
V: TRBV3-1
J: TRBJ2-1
D: TRBD2
DNA: TGTGCCAGCACCGGGAGGCCATTGAGTGAGCAGTTCTTC
CDR3: CASTGRPLSEQFF

length: 16
size: few
V: TRBV5-1
J: TRBJ2-1
D: -
DNA: TGCGCCAGCAGCTTTTCCCGACAGAGATCGGATAATGAGCAGTTCTTC
CDR3: CASSFSRQRSDNEQFF

length: 13
size: few
V: TRBV18
J: TRBJ2-1
D: -
DNA: TGTGCCAGCTCACCACAATCCTACAATGAGCAGTTCTTC
CDR3: CASSPQSYNEQFF